The rows below give T cell receptor beta chains drawn from one sample of a study of OX40 agonist ivuxolimab in advanced cancers. Measured with immunoSEQ multiplex PCR; TCRdb has only the in-frame clones, and not every one. The sample includes around 39,000 clones, roughly 80% seen only once; the top ten take approximately 1.8%. The specimen comprised CD4+ or CD8+ T cells sorted from blood, sampled in a trial of the OX40 agonist ivuxolimab. The receptor set was obtained from an adult with an advanced solid tumor such as melanoma, head and neck, liver or kidney cancer. Both conserved end residues are part of each CDR3. A D gene is named only where the DNA matches it firmly. Clone sizes are given selectively: once, few, many, or a class where the clone is expanded.

clone size: few; J gene: TRBJ1-4; V gene: TRBV18; D gene: NA; CDR3 DNA: TGTGCCAGCTCATCCGATACCTCGGGGGCGAGGGAAAAACTGTTTTTT; CDR3 protein: CASSSDTSGAREKLFF
clone size: NA; J gene: TRBJ1-6; V gene: TRBV27; D gene: TRBD1; CDR3 DNA: TGTGCCAGCAGGGAGACAGGGAATAGGTCACCCCTCCACTTT; CDR3 protein: CASRETGNRSPLHF
clone size: NA; J gene: TRBJ1-2; V gene: TRBV19; D gene: TRBD1; CDR3 DNA: TGTGCCAGTAGTAAAAACCGGGACAGGGGTTCCTATGGCTACACCTTC; CDR3 protein: CASSKNRDRGSYGYTF
clone size: NA; J gene: TRBJ1-2; V gene: TRBV6-1; D gene: NA; CDR3 DNA: TGTGCCAGCAGTGAACCCGTGGCCCCCTATGGCTACACCTTC; CDR3 protein: CASSEPVAPYGYTF
clone size: NA; J gene: TRBJ2-5; V gene: TRBV19; D gene: TRBD2; CDR3 DNA: TGTGCCAGTCGCGGGGGGGGGAGAGAGACCCAGTACTTC; CDR3 protein: CASRGGGRETQYF
clone size: NA; J gene: TRBJ2-2; V gene: TRBV7-9; D gene: NA; CDR3 DNA: TGTGCCAGCAGCTTCCCTCTGTCCGCCGGGGAGCTGTTTTTT; CDR3 protein: CASSFPLSAGELFF
clone size: NA; J gene: TRBJ2-2; V gene: TRBV19; D gene: TRBD1; CDR3 DNA: TGTGCCAGTAGTATTGGACAGGGGGCCGCCGGGGAGCTGTTTTTT; CDR3 protein: CASSIGQGAAGELFF
clone size: NA; J gene: TRBJ2-1; V gene: TRBV5-1; D gene: NA; CDR3 DNA: TGCGCCAGCAGCTTGGACGGGGGCGCAGCCTACAATGAGCAGTTCTTC; CDR3 protein: CASSLDGGAAYNEQFF
clone size: once; J gene: TRBJ2-3; V gene: TRBV5-5; D gene: TRBD2; CDR3 DNA: TGTGCCAGCTCTCTAGCGGGGCGACGCACAGATACGCAGTATTTT; CDR3 protein: CASSLAGRRTDTQYF
clone size: NA; J gene: TRBJ2-5; V gene: TRBV10-3; D gene: TRBD2; CDR3 DNA: TGTGCCATCAGCCGCGGGGGTGGAAGCGAGACCCAGTACTTC; CDR3 protein: CAISRGGGSETQYF
clone size: NA; J gene: TRBJ1-1; V gene: TRBV10-1; D gene: TRBD1; CDR3 DNA: TGCGCCAGCAGTGGACAGGGGATCACTGAAGCTTTCTTT; CDR3 protein: CASSGQGITEAFF
clone size: NA; J gene: TRBJ2-7; V gene: TRBV7-8; D gene: TRBD1; CDR3 DNA: TGTGCCAGCAGCCCTACGACAGGGGTAGTGCAGTACTTC; CDR3 protein: CASSPTTGVVQYF
clone size: NA; J gene: TRBJ1-3; V gene: TRBV4-2; D gene: NA; CDR3 DNA: TGTGCCAGCAGCCAAGACTTACGAGGGAATGGAAACACCATATATTTT; CDR3 protein: CASSQDLRGNGNTIYF
clone size: NA; J gene: TRBJ2-7; V gene: TRBV6-5; D gene: NA; CDR3 DNA: TGTGCCAGCAGTTCTCCTCGACACTTTTCCTACGAGCAGTACTTC; CDR3 protein: CASSSPRHFSYEQYF
clone size: NA; J gene: TRBJ2-3; V gene: TRBV5-1; D gene: TRBD2; CDR3 DNA: TGCGCCAGCAGCCCCGAGACTAGCGGGGGGCCCACAGATACGCAGTATTTT; CDR3 protein: CASSPETSGGPTDTQYF
clone size: NA; J gene: TRBJ2-3; V gene: TRBV7-2; D gene: NA; CDR3 DNA: TGTGCCAGCAGCTTACCGGGGGCGGGTACGCAGTATTTT; CDR3 protein: CASSLPGAGTQYF
clone size: NA; J gene: TRBJ2-5; V gene: TRBV7-9; D gene: TRBD2; CDR3 DNA: TGTGCCAGCAGCTTAAGCGGGGGTAGGGAGACCCAGTACTTC; CDR3 protein: CASSLSGGRETQYF
clone size: NA; J gene: TRBJ1-1; V gene: TRBV5-4; D gene: TRBD1; CDR3 DNA: TGTGCCAGCAGCTTAGGGGCCGGACAGGGAGATGCTGAAGCTTTCTTT; CDR3 protein: CASSLGAGQGDAEAFF
clone size: once; J gene: TRBJ2-1; V gene: TRBV7-2; D gene: TRBD2; CDR3 DNA: TGTGCCAGCAGCGCACTAGCGGGGGTTGATGAGCAGTTCTTC; CDR3 protein: CASSALAGVDEQFF
clone size: NA; J gene: TRBJ1-6; V gene: TRBV6-5; D gene: NA; CDR3 DNA: TGTGCCAGCAGTTACGGCTTCAATTCACCCCTCCACTTT; CDR3 protein: CASSYGFNSPLHF
clone size: NA; J gene: TRBJ2-1; V gene: TRBV7-2; D gene: TRBD2; CDR3 DNA: TGTGCCAGCAGGCGGTCTAGCGGGGCCTACAATGAGCAGTTCTTC; CDR3 protein: CASRRSSGAYNEQFF
clone size: NA; J gene: TRBJ1-4; V gene: TRBV6-6; D gene: TRBD1; CDR3 DNA: TGTGCCAGCAGACCCGGGACAGGGGCTACTAATGAAAAACTGTTTTTT; CDR3 protein: CASRPGTGATNEKLFF
clone size: few; J gene: TRBJ2-7; V gene: TRBV30; D gene: NA; CDR3 DNA: TGTGCCTGGACCCGTCCAGGGTACACCAACGAGCAGTACTTC; CDR3 protein: CAWTRPGYTNEQYF
clone size: NA; J gene: TRBJ2-4; V gene: TRBV5-6; D gene: NA; CDR3 DNA: TGTGCCAGCAGTTTCCAAACGGGCACAATAGGGAAAAACATTCAGTACTTC; CDR3 protein: CASSFQTGTIGKNIQYF
clone size: once; J gene: TRBJ2-5; V gene: TRBV7-9; D gene: NA; CDR3 DNA: TGTGCCAGCAGCTTAGAGGGGGGGACCCAGTACTTC; CDR3 protein: CASSLEGGTQYF
clone size: NA; J gene: TRBJ2-3; V gene: TRBV18; D gene: NA; CDR3 DNA: TGTGCCAGCTCTCGATCCACAGATACGCAGTATTTT; CDR3 protein: CASSRSTDTQYF
clone size: once; J gene: TRBJ2-2; V gene: TRBV9; D gene: NA; CDR3 DNA: TGTGCCAGCAGCGTAGGGCAGGGCGGAGGCACCGGGGAGCTGTTTTTT; CDR3 protein: CASSVGQGGGTGELFF
clone size: NA; J gene: TRBJ2-1; V gene: TRBV11-3; D gene: NA; CDR3 DNA: TGTGCCAGCAGCTCCAACTACGGGGGTACCTACAATGAGCAGTTCTTC; CDR3 protein: CASSSNYGGTYNEQFF
clone size: NA; J gene: TRBJ2-7; V gene: TRBV10-3; D gene: TRBD2; CDR3 DNA: TGTGCCATCAGTTTAGCGGGGGGGTTCGCCGAGCAGTACTTC; CDR3 protein: CAISLAGGFAEQYF
clone size: NA; J gene: TRBJ1-2; V gene: TRBV5-4; D gene: TRBD1; CDR3 DNA: TGTGCCAGCAAGACAGGGTTTAACTATGGCTACACCTTC; CDR3 protein: CASKTGFNYGYTF
clone size: NA; J gene: TRBJ1-2; V gene: TRBV19; D gene: TRBD1; CDR3 DNA: TGTGCCAGTAGTGGGACAGGCGCCTCTGTTTGGGGGGGCTACACCTTC; CDR3 protein: CASSGTGASVWGGYTF
clone size: NA; J gene: TRBJ2-6; V gene: TRBV11-2; D gene: NA; CDR3 DNA: TGTGCCAGCAGCTTAGAGACTGGGGCCAACGTCCTGACTTTC; CDR3 protein: CASSLETGANVLTF
clone size: NA; J gene: TRBJ2-7; V gene: TRBV7-2; D gene: TRBD1; CDR3 DNA: TGTGCCAGCAGCCCCCGTGGCGGGACAGGGTCCTACGAGCAGTACTTC; CDR3 protein: CASSPRGGTGSYEQYF
clone size: NA; J gene: TRBJ1-4; V gene: TRBV2; D gene: TRBD1; CDR3 DNA: TGTGCCAGCAGTGAAGACCAGGGGGCGAGTAAAAAACTGTTTTTT; CDR3 protein: CASSEDQGASKKLFF
clone size: once; J gene: TRBJ2-7; V gene: TRBV5-1; D gene: TRBD2; CDR3 DNA: TGCGCCAGCAGCGCCGGGACTAGCTCCGACGAGCAGTACTTC; CDR3 protein: CASSAGTSSDEQYF
clone size: NA; J gene: TRBJ1-4; V gene: TRBV30; D gene: NA; CDR3 DNA: TGTGCCTGGAGTGTGTCGGGGACCTCTAATGAAAAACTGTTTTTT; CDR3 protein: CAWSVSGTSNEKLFF
clone size: few; J gene: TRBJ2-7; V gene: TRBV5-4; D gene: NA; CDR3 DNA: TGTGCCAGCAGCTTTCGGAACGAGCAGTACTTC; CDR3 protein: CASSFRNEQYF
clone size: NA; J gene: TRBJ1-5; V gene: TRBV10-1; D gene: NA; CDR3 DNA: TGCGCCAGCAGTGAGTCGATACCCCGAGGAGGGAGGGATCAGCCCCAGCATTTT; CDR3 protein: CASSESIPRGGRDQPQHF
clone size: few; J gene: TRBJ1-1; V gene: TRBV18; D gene: NA; CDR3 DNA: TGTGCCAGCTCCCGGGCCAGGGAGCCCACTGAAGCTTTCTTT; CDR3 protein: CASSRAREPTEAFF
clone size: NA; J gene: TRBJ2-5; V gene: TRBV5-4; D gene: TRBD2; CDR3 DNA: TGTGCCAGCAGCTTTAGCGGGGGGGATAGAGAGACCCAGTACTTC; CDR3 protein: CASSFSGGDRETQYF
clone size: NA; J gene: TRBJ2-1; V gene: TRBV10-3; D gene: TRBD2; CDR3 DNA: TGTGCCATCAGTCAGGGACTAGCGGGGGTTGTTGAGCAGTTCTTC; CDR3 protein: CAISQGLAGVVEQFF
clone size: NA; J gene: TRBJ2-5; V gene: TRBV5-4; D gene: TRBD1; CDR3 DNA: TGTGCCAGCAGCTTGGACCAGGGGGCGCGTAAGACCCAGTACTTC; CDR3 protein: CASSLDQGARKTQYF
clone size: NA; J gene: TRBJ1-1; V gene: TRBV25-1; D gene: TRBD1; CDR3 DNA: TGTGCCAGCAGTCCTGACAGGGGTTACACTGAAGCTTTCTTT; CDR3 protein: CASSPDRGYTEAFF
clone size: NA; J gene: TRBJ1-5; V gene: TRBV7-3; D gene: NA; CDR3 DNA: TGTGCCAGCACCCCTCGGGTGGGTAATCAGCCCCAGCATTTT; CDR3 protein: CASTPRVGNQPQHF
clone size: NA; J gene: TRBJ2-5; V gene: TRBV7-2; D gene: NA; CDR3 DNA: TGTGCCAGCAGCTTATCTCGAAGGCAAGAGACCCAGTACTTC; CDR3 protein: CASSLSRRQETQYF
clone size: NA; J gene: TRBJ1-4; V gene: TRBV11-2; D gene: TRBD1; CDR3 DNA: TGTGCCAGCAGCTTAGCGGCCAGGGGGGTTTCTGAACTGTTTTTT; CDR3 protein: CASSLAARGVSELFF
clone size: NA; J gene: TRBJ2-5; V gene: TRBV9; D gene: TRBD2; CDR3 DNA: TGTGCCAGCAGCGTAGGGGTTAGCGGGGGCGAGACCCAGTACTTC; CDR3 protein: CASSVGVSGGETQYF
clone size: NA; J gene: TRBJ2-2; V gene: TRBV19; D gene: TRBD2; CDR3 DNA: TGTGCCAGTTCCCCCTTGGCGGGGGGGCTCGGGGAGCTGTTTTTT; CDR3 protein: CASSPLAGGLGELFF
clone size: NA; J gene: TRBJ1-2; V gene: TRBV4-3; D gene: NA; CDR3 DNA: TGCGCCAGCAGCCAAGATAAGGGCATCGCTGGCTACACCTTC; CDR3 protein: CASSQDKGIAGYTF
clone size: NA; J gene: TRBJ1-6; V gene: TRBV7-2; D gene: NA; CDR3 DNA: TGTGCCAGCAGCTTAGTGGGAGCTAGTAATTCACCCCTCCACTTT; CDR3 protein: CASSLVGASNSPLHF